This T cell receptor beta chain was obtained from a study of blood T cells in healthy people across ages. Germline values: CDR1 MGHDK, CDR2 SYGVNS. V lost 6 bases, J lost 2 bases, and 11 bases lay in between. The CDR3 spans 14 residues. It was with a sample-barcoded 5' primer and a J-beta primer mix that a second PCR of roughly 7 to 12 cycles was run. TCRdb used MiXCR to reprocess the 5' RACE reads, holding one entry per CDR3 protein. In the table there are approximately 800,000 distinct CDR3 sequences, 35% to 50% of which are singletons. The table lists this clonotype with many counts. This rearrangement joins TRBV25-1 to TRBJ2-1; D call uncertain. This clonotype was obtained from an elderly man in good health. The sample taken for sequencing was blood. The CDR3 spells CASSLGPTYNEQFF. CDR3 DNA sequence: TGTGCCAGCAGCCTCGGACCGACCTACAATGAGCAGTTCTTC. Based on the CDR3 plus reference TRBV25-1 and TRBJ2-1, the full variable domain is EADIYQTPRYLVIGTGKKITLECSQTMGHDKMYWYQQDPGMELHLIHYSYGVNSTEKGDLSSESTVSRIRTEHFPLTLESARPSHTSQYLCASSLGPTYNEQFFGPGTRLTVL.